This T cell receptor beta chain was sequenced during a study of PD-1 blockade in classical Hodgkin lymphoma. Study-wide results and limits: Complete responders had baseline diversity similar to newly diagnosed patients. Anyone who began nivolumab under 1 year after ASCT was excluded.

A note on this clone: Its antigen is as yet unknown.

No patient escaped relapse after autologous stem cell transplantation, and brentuximab vedotin exposure varied. Best response was recorded as complete response, partial response or progressive disease. Here immunoSEQ multiplex PCR was the method, and the copy in TCRdb shows in-frame clones only, minus some. The table records 100,000 or so clones, 85% to 90% of them present only once. CDR1 and CDR2 from the germline V gene are SGDLS and YYNGEE. There are 16 residues in the CDR3. V lost 3 bases and J 3 bases, leaving 19 bases between the germline ends. The sequence derives from a human donor with classical Hodgkin lymphoma. The sequenced sample was peripheral blood mononuclear cells (PBMCs), obtained before the second cycle of nivolumab. The V gene is TRBV9, the J gene TRBJ2-7; TRBD1 or TRBD2 may be the D gene (7 bases each). CDR3 loop: CASSAAGGGPNYEQYF. The CDR3 region has the DNA TGTGCCAGCAGCGCCGCAGGGGGGGGACCAAACTACGAGCAGTACTTC.